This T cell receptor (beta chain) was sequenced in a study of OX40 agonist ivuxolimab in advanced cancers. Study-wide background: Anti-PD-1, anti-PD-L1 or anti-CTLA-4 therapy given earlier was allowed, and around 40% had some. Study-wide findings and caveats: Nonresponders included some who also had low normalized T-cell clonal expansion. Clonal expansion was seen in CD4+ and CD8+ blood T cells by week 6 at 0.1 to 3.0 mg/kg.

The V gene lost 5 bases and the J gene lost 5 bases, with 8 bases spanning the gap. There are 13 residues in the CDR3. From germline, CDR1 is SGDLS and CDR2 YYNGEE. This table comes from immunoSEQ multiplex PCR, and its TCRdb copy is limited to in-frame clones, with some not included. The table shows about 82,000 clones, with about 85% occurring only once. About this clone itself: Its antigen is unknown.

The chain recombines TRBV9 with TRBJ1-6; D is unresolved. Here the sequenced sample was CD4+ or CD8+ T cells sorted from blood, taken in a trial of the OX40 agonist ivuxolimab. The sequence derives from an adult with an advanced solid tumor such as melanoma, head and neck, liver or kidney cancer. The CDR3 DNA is TGTGCCAGCAGTGACGACCATAATTCACCCCTCCACTTT. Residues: CASSDDHNSPLHF.